Here is one T cell receptor (beta chain) with its context. The target of this receptor is not known. Within one base of it there is no much larger clone, and no base qualities were kept. This record belongs to a study of OX40 agonist ivuxolimab in advanced cancers. A note on the overall study: The costimulatory receptor OX40 (CD134) was targeted by ivuxolimab, a fully human IgG2 agonistic monoclonal antibody. The paper reports the monotherapy dose-escalation portion (N of about 50 patients) of the phase I ivuxolimab trial. Of the approximately 54 dose-escalation patients, hepatocellular carcinoma was present in roughly 19, melanoma in around 15, renal cell carcinoma in 9 and head and neck cancer in 9. Patients were allowed to have had prior anti-PD-1, anti-PD-L1 or anti-CTLA-4 therapy, and 30% to 40% of the dose-escalation patients had been treated with checkpoint inhibitors. Peripheral TCRbeta sequencing was intended to test whether TCR sequence diversity was altered and clonal T-cell expansion was caused by ivuxolimab. In the dose-escalation cohort, approximately 80% of patients were male, and the mean age was 60 years with a range of about 23 to 79. Partial responses occurred in three dose-escalation patients: two with cutaneous melanoma and one with hepatocellular carcinoma. Intravenous ivuxolimab was administered to patients every 2 weeks at six dose levels: 0.01, 0.1, 0.3, 1.5, 3 and 10 mg/kg.

According to the germline V gene, CDR1 reads SGHVS and CDR2 reads FQNEAQ. V and J are truncated by 4 bases and 5 bases respectively, leaving an intervening sequence of 14 bases. Including the terminal cysteine and phenylalanine, the CDR3 comprises 14 residues. The retained sequence is limited to the CDR3, 42 bases, with the frame set at the first base. For sequencing of the TCRbeta CDR3 region, genomic DNA was extracted from the sorted cells. TCRbeta CDR3 regions were sequenced using the immunoSEQ Assay. Here the immuneACCESS table is served through TCRdb, limited to in-frame sequences with V and J called. Missing clones are a known gap in these copies; in checked studies unresolved V genes cover under half, and the rest lacks a known reason. The sample yields some 64,000 clones; about nine tenths were counted once. The ten biggest clones cover around a sixth of the sample. Paper-wide results and their limitations: Low levels of normalized T-cell clonal expansion were also seen in some nonresponding patients. The antigen specificity of the clonally expanded peripheral T cells was not determined. At doses from 0.1 to 3.0 mg/kg, clonal expansion was seen in both CD4+ and CD8+ blood T cells between baseline and week 6. In partial responders in the 0.1-3.0 mg/kg groups, normalized peripheral clonal expansion was found to be among the lowest, especially among CD8+ T cells. After ivuxolimab, more expanded clones were found on average in CD8+ T cells than in CD4+ T cells.

Patients with a history of autoimmune disease or receiving systemic immunosuppression were excluded from the trial. In every dose cohort, peripheral blood was drawn for TCR sequencing at baseline, cycle 4 day 1, and cycle 7 day 1. The samples were taken from a phase I, first-in-human, multicenter, open-label dose-escalation trial of ivuxolimab. The trial enrolled adults with locally advanced or metastatic head and neck squamous cell, hepatocellular, melanoma or renal cell carcinoma. Before TCR sequencing, CD4+ T cells and CD8+ T cells were sorted from peripheral blood as separate populations. The chain joins TRBV7-8 to TRBJ2-5, and the D gene may be TRBD1, 6 bases matching. This TCR was sampled from an adult with an advanced solid tumor such as melanoma, head and neck, liver or kidney cancer. Sequenced here: CD4+ or CD8+ T cells sorted from blood, sampled in a trial of the OX40 agonist ivuxolimab. The CDR3 is CASSSGHAMETQYF. At the DNA level, the sequence is TGTGCCAGCAGCTCGGGACACGCCATGGAGACCCAGTACTTC.